Listed below are T cell receptor beta chains from one sample, sequenced in a study of identical twins. One entry per CDR3 protein results from TCRdb running MiXCR on the 5' RACE reads. Of hundreds of thousands of distinct CDR3 sequences listed, over 8.5% were seen once; the top ten hold around 0.98%. The sample also formed part of further work on yellow fever vaccine responses in identical twins.

Sequences were obtained from PBMCs. These receptor sequences come from a woman under 30 in good health. Each CDR3 is given with its conserved first and last residue. Each record gives: J gene, D gene, clone size, V gene, CDR3 protein, CDR3 DNA. A D gene is named only where the DNA matches it firmly. Not every row has a clone size; where given, it reads once, few, many or a size class.

j_call: TRBJ1-1; d_call: TRBD1; clone_size: few; v_call: TRBV5-1; cdr3_aa: CASRKQGGAEAFF; cdr3_nt: TGCGCCAGCAGAAAACAGGGGGGAGCTGAAGCTTTCTTT
j_call: TRBJ1-2; d_call: TRBD1; clone_size: NA; v_call: TRBV3-1; cdr3_aa: CASSQDGTGPNYGYTF; cdr3_nt: TGTGCCAGCAGCCAAGATGGGACAGGGCCTAACTATGGCTACACCTTC
j_call: TRBJ2-5; d_call: TRBD1; clone_size: many; v_call: TRBV29-1; cdr3_aa: CSVIPGQSAETQYF; cdr3_nt: TGCAGCGTTATACCGGGACAGAGCGCAGAGACCCAGTACTTC
j_call: TRBJ1-5; d_call: NA; clone_size: many; v_call: TRBV7-2; cdr3_aa: CASSPIGDQPQHF; cdr3_nt: TGTGCCAGCAGCCCTATTGGGGATCAGCCCCAGCATTTT
j_call: TRBJ2-1; d_call: TRBD1; clone_size: NA; v_call: TRBV27; cdr3_aa: CASSPGQEHYNEQFF; cdr3_nt: TGTGCCAGCAGTCCAGGACAGGAACACTACAATGAGCAGTTCTTC
j_call: TRBJ2-2; d_call: NA; clone_size: NA; v_call: TRBV20-1; cdr3_aa: CSAHFTGELFF; cdr3_nt: TGCAGTGCCCACTTCACCGGGGAGCTGTTTTTT
j_call: TRBJ2-2; d_call: TRBD1; clone_size: NA; v_call: TRBV30; cdr3_aa: CAWRTTGGSVVF; cdr3_nt: TGTGCCTGGAGAACCACAGGGGGCTCCGTGGTTTTT
j_call: TRBJ2-5; d_call: NA; clone_size: few; v_call: TRBV10-3; cdr3_aa: CAISESLGGTETQYF; cdr3_nt: TGTGCCATCAGTGAGTCGTTGGGGGGCACAGAGACCCAGTACTTC
j_call: TRBJ2-1; d_call: TRBD2; clone_size: NA; v_call: TRBV19; cdr3_aa: CATAAGRIHNEQFF; cdr3_nt: TGTGCCACCGCAGCGGGGCGAATCCACAATGAGCAGTTCTTC
j_call: TRBJ2-1; d_call: NA; clone_size: many; v_call: TRBV20-1; cdr3_aa: CSARDPVPDEQFF; cdr3_nt: TGCAGTGCTAGAGATCCAGTCCCCGATGAGCAGTTCTTC
j_call: TRBJ1-1; d_call: TRBD1; clone_size: few; v_call: TRBV28; cdr3_aa: CASSLKSIRDRENTEAFF; cdr3_nt: TGTGCCAGCAGCCTTAAATCTATACGTGACAGGGAGAACACTGAAGCCTTCTTT